This T cell receptor beta chain was captured by sequencing in a study of PD-L1 blockade in urothelial cancer. Looking at the study overall: Most patients, twenty-five of 29, were males with bladder-origin cancer. As for prior chemotherapy regimens, patients had received 0 to 3.

TCRdb's table, derived via immunoSEQ multiplex PCR, lists solely in-frame clones and lacks some. The sample lists about 130,000 clones, more than 70% occurring once. Time point in this sample: peripheral blood 6 weeks after treatment start. Locally advanced or metastatic urothelial carcinoma affected all patients. Material: PBMCs, obtained around atezolizumab (anti-PD-L1) treatment. The TCR originated in a man aged 45-65 years with urothelial cancer.

Here the CDR3 reads CASSLDSVSEQYF. The CDR3 DNA follows: TGTGCCAGCAGCTTAGATTCCGTCTCCGAGCAGTACTTC. This chain links TRBV11-3 with TRBJ2-7; D remains unclear. The CDR3 extends over 13 amino acids. V lost 0 bases and J 6 bases, leaving 9 bases between the germline ends. Germline values: CDR1 SGHNT, CDR2 YENEEA.